The 6 T cell receptor beta chains listed next were all sequenced from one sample in a study of blood T cell repertoires in COVID-19. Sequencing was performed with immunoSEQ multiplex PCR; in TCRdb, only in-frame clones are kept and a portion is missing. This table holds 200,000 to 250,000 clones, about 85% found once. The material sequenced was peripheral blood. These receptors originate from a man in his forties or fifties with acute or convalescent COVID-19.

V is TRBV2 and J is TRBJ1-2, with TRBD1 as a possible D gene (5 bases). This CDR3 comprises 15 residues. The germline V gene encodes CDR1 SNHLY and CDR2 FYNNEI. The germline V and J ends were trimmed by 5 bases and 4 bases, with 17 bases remaining between them. DNA for the CDR3: TGTGCCAGCAGTCCCCAGGTAGGGGCGGTCTATGGCTACACCTTC. This sequence encodes CASSPQVGAVYGYTF.

The chain carries TRBV15 and TRBJ1-5; 9 nucleotides agree with TRBD1. Germline CDR1 and CDR2: LNHNV and YYDKDF (reference sequence). The CDR3 length is 16 residues. V was pared by 5 bases and J by 4 bases, with 9 bases of the junction left unmatched. CDR3 sequence reads: CATSGTGQGLNQPQHF. The CDR3 coding sequence is TGTGCCACCAGCGGAACGGGACAGGGATTAAATCAGCCCCAGCATTTT.

The chain joins TRBV29-1 to TRBJ2-1, with D possibly matching TRBD1 (6 bases). Germline-derived CDR1 and CDR2 are SQVTM and ANQGSEA. The CDR3 covers 13 residues. Between the trimmed V and J ends, which lost 3 bases and 5 bases, there was a span of 11 bases. The CDR3 sequence: CSVEGASHNEQFF. CDR3 sequence (DNA): TGCAGCGTTGAGGGGGCATCCCACAATGAGCAGTTCTTC.

The V gene is TRBV19, the J gene TRBJ1-1, with no clear D. This CDR3 comprises 13 residues. V shed 5 bases and J shed 1 base, with 8 bases lying between them. Germline loops: CDR1 LNHDA, CDR2 SQIVND (reference sequence). The CDR3 loop reads CASSFRGNTEAFF. The DNA of the CDR3 is TGTGCCAGTAGTTTCCGGGGGAACACTGAAGCTTTCTTT.

The chain is built from TRBV5-8 and TRBJ1-1; no clear D gene. This CDR3 contains 13 residues. Trimming removed 4 bases at V and 4 bases at J, with 11 bases between. Germline V lookup: CDR1 SGHTS, CDR2 YDEGEE. DNA of the CDR3: TGTGCCAGCAGCCCCCTTAGGAGCACTGAAGCTTTCTTT. Its translation: CASSPLRSTEAFF. The full variable domain, completed using reference TRBV5-8 and TRBJ1-1, is EAGVTQSPTHLIKTRGQQATLRCSPISGHTSVYWYQQALGLGLQFLLWYDEGEERNRGNFPPRFSGRQFPNYSSELNVNALELEDSALYLCASSPLRSTEAFFGQGTRLTVV.

The V call is TRBV5-1, the J call TRBJ1-2, with 7 bases identical to TRBD1. This CDR3 has 13 amino acids. V dropped 4 bases and J dropped 3; count of bases not matched to a gene: 3. Germline CDR1 reads SGHRS; CDR2 reads YFSETQ. The CDR3 nucleotides read TGCGCCAGCAGCGCACAGGGGTACTATGGCTACACCTTC. This translates into CASSAQGYYGYTF.